These T cell receptor beta chains were read from a single sample in a study of shared clonotypes between healthy human individuals. TCRdb's copy holds only in-frame clones and misses some; the assay was immunoSEQ multiplex PCR. The sample shows about 2.1 million clones, over 85% of them seen only once. The sequenced sample consisted of naive CD8+ T cells from PBMCs. The receptors originated from a man between 18 and 35 years old in good health. Some clones in this sample may be carry-over from other donors' samples. Each CDR3 is given with its conserved first and last residue. A D gene is named only where the DNA matches it firmly. Expanded clones get a size class; other rows say once, few or many, or leave the size out.

abundance	v_gene	j_gene	d_gene	CDR3aa	CDR3nt
once	TRBV28	TRBJ1-4	.	CASSPPAGRGEKLFF	TGTGCCAGCAGTCCCCCGGCCGGCAGGGGAGAAAAACTGTTTTTT
.	TRBV4-2	TRBJ2-2	TRBD2	CASRRGLANTGELFF	TGTGCCAGCAGAAGGGGACTAGCGAACACCGGGGAGCTGTTTTTT
.	TRBV7-6	TRBJ2-7	.	CASSGGQGLQYF	TGTGCCAGCAGCGGTGGACAAGGGCTGCAGTACTTC
.	TRBV19	TRBJ1-2	.	CASSIAGSGGYTF	TGTGCCAGTAGTATCGCGGGTAGTGGGGGCTACACCTTC
.	TRBV27	TRBJ2-7	TRBD2	CASSSTSGGSYEQYF	TGTGCCAGCAGTTCAACTAGCGGAGGCTCCTACGAGCAGTACTTC
once	TRBV27	TRBJ2-5	TRBD1	CASSLLGTGGPQETQYF	TGTGCCAGCAGTCTCCTAGGGACAGGGGGACCCCAAGAGACCCAGTACTTC
.	TRBV27	TRBJ2-5	.	CASSLSPLAVVPGTQYF	TGTGCCAGCAGTTTAAGCCCCCTGGCAGTCGTCCCGGGGACCCAGTACTTC
.	TRBV14	TRBJ2-5	TRBD1	CASSQVGTAQDF	TGTGCCAGCAGCCAAGTGGGGACAGCCCAAGACTTC
.	TRBV6-1	TRBJ2-1	.	CASRPLEEGYNEQFF	TGTGCCAGCAGACCCCTCGAGGAGGGCTACAATGAGCAGTTCTTC
.	TRBV27	TRBJ2-4	.	CASSWGAPAKNIQYF	TGTGCCAGCAGCTGGGGGGCACCTGCCAAAAACATTCAGTACTTC
.	TRBV19	TRBJ1-1	.	CASTPGPFNTEAFF	TGTGCCAGTACCCCAGGTCCTTTTAACACTGAAGCTTTCTTT
.	TRBV30	TRBJ1-3	.	CAWGVAWAGNTIYF	TGTGCCTGGGGAGTCGCATGGGCTGGAAACACCATATATTTT
.	TRBV6-5	TRBJ1-2	.	CASSYSGYAYGYTF	TGTGCCAGCAGTTACTCGGGTTACGCCTATGGCTACACCTTC
.	TRBV5-4	TRBJ1-1	.	CASSLSGGYTEAFF	TGTGCCAGCAGCTTATCGGGTGGCTACACTGAAGCTTTCTTT
.	TRBV5-6	TRBJ1-2	.	CASRTEGYGYTF	TGTGCCAGTCGGACAGAGGGATATGGCTACACCTTC
.	TRBV5-5	TRBJ2-1	TRBD1	CASSLGQGVSNEQFF	TGTGCCAGCAGCCTGGGACAGGGGGTGAGCAATGAGCAGTTCTTC
.	TRBV6-5	TRBJ2-7	.	CASSQVLGVEQYF	TGTGCCAGCAGTCAAGTTCTTGGGGTCGAGCAGTACTTC
.	TRBV21-1	TRBJ2-1	.	CASSKMASFYEQFF	TGTGCCAGCAGCAAAATGGCTAGTTTCTATGAGCAGTTCTTC
.	TRBV7-9	TRBJ2-1	TRBD2	CASSPELAGGNEQFF	TGTGCCAGCAGCCCCGAACTAGCGGGAGGCAATGAGCAGTTCTTC
.	TRBV6-5	TRBJ1-2	.	CASSPDGARGYTF	TGTGCCAGCAGTCCCGACGGGGCGAGGGGCTACACCTTC
.	TRBV9	TRBJ2-2	.	CASSALEGVGELFF	TGTGCCAGCAGCGCCCTCGAGGGCGTCGGGGAGCTGTTTTTT
.	TRBV6-5	TRBJ2-1	TRBD1	CASSPGQNLDEQFF	TGTGCCAGCAGTCCGGGACAGAACCTCGATGAGCAGTTCTTC
.	TRBV19	TRBJ2-1	.	CASSIAEDSYNEQFF	TGTGCCAGTAGTATAGCTGAGGACTCCTACAATGAGCAGTTCTTC
.	TRBV19	TRBJ2-5	.	CASRERGDRQTQYF	TGTGCCAGTCGAGAGAGGGGGGATCGGCAGACCCAGTACTTC
.	TRBV28	TRBJ1-1	.	CASNFGTEAFF	TGTGCCAGCAACTTTGGGACAGAAGCTTTCTTT
.	TRBV19	TRBJ2-1	.	CASSSYPGPQDEQFF	TGTGCCAGTAGTTCTTACCCCGGGCCCCAGGATGAGCAGTTCTTC
.	TRBV19	TRBJ1-2	.	CASSSAWVGYGYTF	TGTGCCAGTAGCTCGGCGTGGGTTGGGTATGGCTACACCTTC
.	TRBV29-1	TRBJ2-3	TRBD2	CSVEASGHGTDTQYF	TGCAGCGTTGAGGCTAGCGGGCATGGCACAGATACGCAGTATTTT
.	TRBV27	TRBJ2-7	TRBD1	CASSLLRDSSYEQYF	TGTGCCAGCAGTTTATTACGGGACAGCTCCTACGAGCAGTACTTC
.	TRBV5-6	TRBJ2-3	TRBD2	CASSLTPSGSPDTQYF	TGTGCCAGCAGCTTGACACCTAGCGGGAGTCCAGATACGCAGTATTTT
once	TRBV7-9	TRBJ1-3	TRBD1	CASSSTGGSRFSGNTIYF	TGTGCCAGCAGCTCCACAGGGGGCTCGAGGTTCTCTGGAAACACCATATATTTT
.	TRBV4-3	TRBJ2-7	.	CASSRLTGEFDEQYF	TGCGCCAGCAGCCGGCTAACGGGAGAGTTCGACGAGCAGTACTTC
once	TRBV7-9	TRBJ2-2	TRBD1	CASSLETVGTANTGELFF	TGTGCCAGCAGCTTAGAGACCGTAGGGACAGCGAACACCGGGGAGCTGTTTTTT
.	TRBV7-9	TRBJ2-7	TRBD1	CASSLGTGTGEYF	TGTGCCAGCAGCTTAGGGACAGGGACCGGGGAGTACTTC
.	TRBV28	TRBJ1-2	.	CASSSGRSNYGYTF	TGTGCCAGCAGTTCGGGACGGTCTAACTATGGCTACACCTTC
.	TRBV15	TRBJ2-1	TRBD2	CATSGLAGINEQFF	TGTGCCACCAGCGGACTAGCGGGGATTAATGAGCAGTTCTTC
.	TRBV11-2	TRBJ2-7	.	CASSSTSSSSEQYF	TGTGCCAGCAGCTCCACCAGCAGTTCAAGCGAGCAGTACTTC
.	TRBV6-5	TRBJ2-1	TRBD2	CASSPSGRLLNEQFF	TGTGCCAGCAGTCCAAGCGGGAGGCTTTTGAATGAGCAGTTCTTC
.	TRBV27	TRBJ2-7	.	CASSTWTRGPYEQYF	TGTGCCAGCAGTACCTGGACCAGGGGCCCATACGAGCAGTACTTC
.	TRBV11-2	TRBJ2-7	.	CASSSRTGPYEQYF	TGTGCCAGCAGCTCGAGGACGGGTCCCTACGAGCAGTACTTC
.	TRBV27	TRBJ2-7	TRBD2	CASSYTSGSREQYF	TGTGCCAGCAGTTATACTAGCGGGAGCCGGGAGCAGTACTTC
few	TRBV20-1	TRBJ1-1	.	CSASLPFF	TGCAGTGCTTCTCTTCCTTTCTTT